This T cell receptor (delta chain) was sequenced during a study of Vδ1+ human thymocytes. Study results and limitations: Thymic TRG and TRD repertoires appeared highly polyclonal. Thymic delta-chain repertoires held roughly 18% Vdelta2 sequences and few Vdelta3, despite high sort purity.

RNA was extracted from the cells and then reverse transcribed. The CDR3 regions were amplified by multiplex PCR from V-gene primers to a constant-region primer. TCRdb reanalyzed the multiplex PCR reads using CATT. The table has roughly 56,000 delta-chain clones, over 12% seen once. Concerning this clone: No antigen is known for it.

Germline-derived CDR1 and CDR2 are TSWWSYY and QGS. This CDR3 region has 24 residues. J gave up 0 bases and V 1 base, and 26 bases lay outside the gene matches. V gene TRDV1 combines with J gene TRDJ1, with 10 bases that match TRDD3. This TCR was sampled from a girl in the first two years of life who had congenital heart surgery. Sequences were obtained from Vdelta1+ gamma-delta thymocytes from the thymus. Subset noted: FACS-sorted CD3+ TCRalphabeta- TCRVdelta1+ TCRVdelta2- thymocytes. The DNA of the CDR3 is TGTGCTCTTGGGGAACCAGCCTCAGATCTCGTTCCGGTACTGGGGGATCCTAACACCGATAAACTCATCTTT. Encoded protein: CALGEPASDLVPVLGDPNTDKLIF.